Only a few counts were recorded for the clone carrying this T cell receptor (beta chain). Original handling: Counts of nucleated cells, estimated from reference gene primer amplification, were obtained. Sequenced by immunoSEQ multiplex PCR; TCRdb stores in-frame clones only, minus some. That table furnishes V, J and clone size, whereas the DNA furnished D and trimming. Of about 120,000 clones in the sample, about 80% were seen once. Trimming pared 10 bases from V and 4 bases from J, leaving 13 bases between. This CDR3 is built from 12 residues. Germline CDR1 and CDR2: ENHRY and SYGVKD. This record comes from a study of blood T cell repertoires in COVID-19. Background on the study: Samples of COVID-19 (acute and convalescent) were obtained from the United States, Italy and Spain. T cells, B-cell-depleted T cells, or PBMCs supplied cDNA or gDNA.

The genes are TRBV10-3 and TRBJ1-2, with D possibly being TRBD1 (6 bases). Sequencing was carried out using peripheral blood. The sequence was collected from a man aged 65-85 years with active or convalescent COVID-19. CDR3 region: CASQGSGYGYTF. The CDR3 DNA is TGTGCCAGCCAGGGGTCCGGCTATGGCTACACCTTC.